The 24 T cell receptor beta chains below all came from one sample that was sequenced in a study of blood T cell repertoires in COVID-19. The data were produced by immunoSEQ multiplex PCR, yet TCRdb's version contains in-frame clones alone and is incomplete. Of more than 250,000 clones in the sample, roughly 88% were seen once. The sequenced sample consisted of PBMCs or T cells enriched from blood (not recorded which). Receptor source: a man aged 25 to 45 who had recovered from COVID-19.

This rearrangement joins TRBV6-5 to TRBJ2-5; D may be TRBD2 (5 bases). From germline, CDR1 is MNHEY and CDR2 SVGAGI. This CDR3 has 13 amino acids. The V gene lost 5 bases and the J gene lost 5 bases, with 12 bases spanning the gap. The DNA of the CDR3 is TGTGCCAGCAGTCTGGGGAGTGGGGAGACCCAGTACTTC. It specifies CASSLGSGETQYF.

V usage is TRBV13 and J usage is TRBJ1-3; possible D gene TRBD1, 5 bases. This CDR3 is 17 amino acids long. Per the germline V gene, CDR1 is PRHDT and CDR2 is FYEKMQ (reference sequence). Trimming shortened V by 0 bases and J by 0 bases, and 12 bases separated the two germline ends. The CDR3 reads CASSLGQGAGSGNTIYF. Written as DNA, the CDR3 is TGTGCCAGCAGCTTAGGCCAGGGAGCGGGCTCTGGAAACACCATATATTTT.

The chain is built from TRBV5-6 and TRBJ2-5; 10 positions agree with TRBD1. The junction had 9 bases not matched to a gene; V was cut back by 5 bases and J by 2 bases. The length of the CDR3 is 16 residues. Germline assignment: CDR1 SGHDT and CDR2 YYEEEE. The CDR3 reads CASRVGQGIPQETQYF. Written as DNA, the CDR3 is TGTGCCAGCAGAGTGGGACAGGGGATCCCTCAAGAGACCCAGTACTTC. The full variable domain, with the rest looked up from reference TRBV5-6 and TRBJ2-5, is DAGVTQSPTHLIKTRGQQVTLRCSPKSGHDTVSWYQQALGQGPQFIFQYYEEEERQRGNFPDRFSGHQFPNYSSELNVNALLLGDSALYLCASRVGQGIPQETQYFGPGTRLLVL.

This chain joins TRBV30 and TRBJ1-2; tentatively, D is TRBD1 (5 bases). Germline V gene sequence: CDR1 GTSNPN, CDR2 SVGIG (reference sequence). V was cut by 6 bases and J by 1 base, with 9 bases left in between. CDR3 size: 12 residues. The CDR3 coding sequence is TGTGCCTGTACCAGGGATAACTATGGCTACACCTTC. It encodes CACTRDNYGYTF.

The chain joins TRBV5-1 to TRBJ1-1, with D tentatively TRBD1 (5 bases). The germline gives CDR1 SGHRS, CDR2 YFSETQ. With 1 base removed from V and 3 bases from J, the gap between germline ends came to 13 bases. The CDR3 totals 15 residues. This CDR3 is CASSLWEGGDTEAFF. In DNA, the CDR3 is TGCGCCAGCAGCTTGTGGGAGGGAGGGGACACTGAAGCTTTCTTT.

This clone was seen just once. CDR3 sequence reads: CASSLRVATNEKLFF. The CDR3 region has the DNA TGCGCCAGCAGCTTGCGGGTGGCAACTAATGAAAAACTGTTTTTT. This chain joins TRBV5-1 and TRBJ1-4; D gene unclear. CDR1 is SGHRS, CDR2 YFSETQ, per germline. CDR3 length: 15 amino acids. V lost 1 base, J lost 0 bases, and 7 bases lay in between.

This clone has a single count. The chain couples TRBV30 to TRBJ1-1, with D possibly TRBD1 on 5 matching bases. Germline lookup yields CDR1 GTSNPN and CDR2 SVGIG (reference sequence). CDR3 length: 12 residues. CDR3 DNA sequence: TGTGTGGGGGGTCACCCGCTCACTGAAGCTTTCTTT. Protein product: CVGGHPLTEAFF.

CDR3 coding DNA: TGTGCCAGCTCAAGGACAGCCAGCTCTGGAAACACCATATATTTT. Protein: CASSRTASSGNTIYF. The chain is built from TRBV18 and TRBJ1-3; maybe TRBD1 (6 bases). The CDR3 sequence is 15 residues long. V lost 5 bases, J lost 0 bases, and 11 bases lay in between. From germline, CDR1 is KGHSH and CDR2 LQKENI.

The gene calls are TRBV7-2 and TRBJ1-6; 9 positions agree with TRBD1. V was pared by 2 bases and J by 7 bases, with 12 bases of the junction left unmatched. Germline V gene lookup returns CDR1 SGHTA and CDR2 FQGNSA. CDR3 length: 18 residues. This chain's CDR3 is CASSLLGSGTGFNSPLHF. The CDR3 nucleotides are TGTGCCAGCAGCTTATTAGGATCCGGGACAGGGTTCAATTCACCCCTCCACTTT.

The chain combines TRBV6-1 with TRBJ2-5; 8 nucleotides line up with TRBD2. Trimming at V came to 2 bases and at J to 0 bases, leaving 5 bases not matched to a gene. Per the germline V gene, CDR1 is MNHNS and CDR2 is SASEGT. The length of the CDR3 is 16 residues. The CDR3: CASSEYGGGYQETQYF. The CDR3 bases are TGTGCCAGCAGTGAATACGGGGGGGGGTACCAAGAGACCCAGTACTTC.

The chain recombines TRBV5-1 with TRBJ1-2, with no clear D. CDR1 and CDR2 from the germline V gene are SGHRS and YFSETQ. The CDR3 length is 15 residues. Trimming removed 1 base at V and 7 bases at J, with 17 bases between. CDR3 amino acids: CASSLLSGSPSGYTF. In DNA, the CDR3 is TGCGCCAGCAGCTTGTTGTCGGGGTCCCCTAGTGGCTACACCTTC.

The chain couples TRBV19 to TRBJ1-1, with 7 bases fitting TRBD1. The germline V gene encodes CDR1 LNHDA and CDR2 SQIVND (reference sequence). V lost 4 bases to trimming and J lost 1 base; unmatched junction nucleotides: 3. The CDR3 spans 14 residues. CDR3 sequence reads: CASSRQGRNTEAFF. CDR3 in DNA: TGTGCCAGTAGTAGACAGGGAAGGAACACTGAAGCTTTCTTT.

J is TRBJ1-2 and V is TRBV9; no clear D gene. Germline V lookup: CDR1 SGDLS, CDR2 YYNGEE. Between the trimmed V and J ends, which lost 3 bases and 4 bases, there was a span of 10 bases. The CDR3 is 13 amino acids. The CDR3 DNA is TGTGCCAGCAGCGAAGACAATGGCTATGGCTACACCTTC. Residues: CASSEDNGYGYTF.

The J gene is TRBJ2-3, the V gene TRBV7-6; D gene ambiguous. Germline CDR1 SGHVS, CDR2 FNYEAQ. The CDR3 length is 13 residues. With 2 bases removed from V and 4 bases from J, the gap between germline ends came to 7 bases. The CDR3 sequence is CASSLMAADTQYF. For the CDR3, the DNA is TGTGCCAGCAGCTTAATGGCGGCAGATACGCAGTATTTT.

This clone was seen more than once but under ten times. V and J are TRBV10-1 and TRBJ2-3, with a tentative D call TRBD1 (5 bases). The CDR3 covers 11 residues. Germline-derived CDR1 and CDR2 are WNHNN and SYGVQD (reference sequence). Trimming removed 6 bases from V and 4 bases from J, with 5 bases in between. CDR3 amino acids: CASRGPDTQYF. The CDR3 DNA follows: TGCGCCAGCAGGGGGCCAGATACGCAGTATTTT.

In its sample, this clone ranks as medium-sized. CDR3 bases: TGTGCCAGCAGTTTCTATAGCAATCAGCCCCAGCATTTT. Translating gives CASSFYSNQPQHF. The chain is built from TRBV6-2 or TRBV6-3 and TRBJ1-5; unclear D gene. The V and J ends lost 4 bases and 0 bases respectively, with 4 bases between them. CDR3 length equals 13 residues. CDR1 and CDR2 (germline): MNHEY, SVGEGT.

V usage is TRBV6-6 and J usage is TRBJ1-3; D gene uncertain. This CDR3 comprises 13 residues. V gave up 5 bases and J gave up 1 base, with 6 bases separating them. Germline loops: CDR1 MNHNY, CDR2 SVGAGI (reference sequence). CDR3 amino acids: CASSTRSGNTIYF. CDR3 in DNA: TGTGCCAGCAGTACCAGGTCTGGAAACACCATATATTTT.

The CDR3 DNA follows: TGTGCCAGCAGTTTTCGACAGGGAATAAGCTACACCTTC. As protein: CASSFRQGISYTF. The V and J genes are TRBV12-3 or TRBV12-4 and TRBJ1-2; 7 positions match TRBD1. V lost 3 bases to trimming and J lost 9 bases; unmatched junction nucleotides: 7. This CDR3 is 13 amino acids long.

This rearrangement joins TRBV10-2 to TRBJ1-2, with TRBD1 as a possible D gene (6 bases). CDR3 length equals 14 residues. V lost 0 bases and J 3 bases, leaving 8 bases between the germline ends. Germline loops: CDR1 WSHSY, CDR2 SAAADI. CDR3 loop: CASSESRGYYGYTF. The CDR3 DNA is TGCGCCAGCAGTGAGTCAAGGGGGTACTATGGCTACACCTTC.

The rearrangement joins TRBV20-1 to TRBJ2-7; a weak D match, TRBD2 (6 bases). The CDR3 has 11 amino acids. CDR1 is DFQATT and CDR2 is SNEGSKA in the germline V gene (reference sequence). The V end was cut by 4 bases, the J end by 4 bases, with 8 bases between. The CDR3 loop is CSANGGYEQYF. As DNA, the CDR3 is TGCAGTGCTAACGGGGGTTACGAGCAGTACTTC.

This chain uses TRBV5-1 with TRBJ2-7; D call uncertain. CDR1 and CDR2 (germline): SGHRS, YFSETQ. Trimming cost V 0 bases and J 2 bases, with 12 bases left between them. The CDR3 covers 15 residues. The CDR3 protein is CASSLEASATYEQYF. The CDR3 DNA reads TGCGCCAGCAGCTTGGAGGCTAGTGCTACCTACGAGCAGTACTTC.

The chain carries TRBV5-1 and TRBJ1-3, with 11 bases matching TRBD1. This CDR3 has 19 amino acids. CDR1 and CDR2 (germline): SGHRS, YFSETQ. The ends lost 3 bases at V and 0 bases at J; junction bases unmatched: 11. The CDR3 DNA follows: TGCGCCAGCAGCTCAGGGACAGGGGGAAGCTTGAGCTCTGGAAACACCATATATTTT. Amino acid sequence: CASSSGTGGSLSSGNTIYF.

V gene TRBV9 combines with J gene TRBJ2-5, with D tentatively TRBD2 (6 bases). The CDR3 length is 13 residues. Per the germline V gene, CDR1 is SGDLS and CDR2 is YYNGEE. V shed 3 bases and J shed 3 bases, with 9 bases lying between them. In DNA form, the CDR3 reads TGTGCCAGCAGCGACCGCGGGGAAGAGACCCAGTACTTC. Translation: CASSDRGEETQYF.

V usage is TRBV7-8 and J usage is TRBJ1-3; 7 nucleotides agree with TRBD1. The V gene end was trimmed by 5 bases and the J gene end by 0 bases; junction bases not matched to a gene: 4. In germline, CDR1 is SGHVS, CDR2 FQNEAQ. CDR3 length equals 15 residues. CDR3 protein: CASSLGTVSGNTIYF. The CDR3 DNA is TGTGCCAGCAGCCTAGGGACAGTCTCTGGAAACACCATATATTTT.